This T cell receptor (beta chain) was documented in a study of shared clonotypes between healthy human individuals. Turning to the study itself: Per donor, three plates held CD4 naive cells, three held CD4 memory, two held CD8 naive and one held CD8 memory.

J lost 1 base, V lost 2 bases, and 3 bases had no gene match. Per the germline V gene, CDR1 is SGHVT and CDR2 is SQSDAQ. The CDR3 is 15 amino acids. In regard to this clone: The target antigen is unknown.

Only CD45RO-negative cells positively selected for CCR7 counted as naive CD8 cells, so terminally differentiated effector memory CD45RA+ cells were excluded. Study-level findings and limits: What naive subsets generally showed was a larger estimated richness than memory subsets showed. The sharing of approximately 4.6% of naive CD4 clonotypes was seen across a handful of donors.

Assay used: immunoSEQ multiplex PCR; TCRdb lists only in-frame clones, some missing. This sample yields some 2 million clones, of which just under 95% are seen a single time; 1% to 1.5% belongs to the top ten. The chain uses TRBV7-4 and TRBJ2-3; 7 bases agree with TRBD2. This TCR came from a man aged 18 to 29 in good health. Material for sequencing was naive CD8+ T cells sorted from blood. CDR3 sequence reads: CASSLLADRTDTQYF. The CDR3 DNA is TGTGCCAGCAGCTTACTAGCGGACCGCACAGATACGCAGTATTTT.